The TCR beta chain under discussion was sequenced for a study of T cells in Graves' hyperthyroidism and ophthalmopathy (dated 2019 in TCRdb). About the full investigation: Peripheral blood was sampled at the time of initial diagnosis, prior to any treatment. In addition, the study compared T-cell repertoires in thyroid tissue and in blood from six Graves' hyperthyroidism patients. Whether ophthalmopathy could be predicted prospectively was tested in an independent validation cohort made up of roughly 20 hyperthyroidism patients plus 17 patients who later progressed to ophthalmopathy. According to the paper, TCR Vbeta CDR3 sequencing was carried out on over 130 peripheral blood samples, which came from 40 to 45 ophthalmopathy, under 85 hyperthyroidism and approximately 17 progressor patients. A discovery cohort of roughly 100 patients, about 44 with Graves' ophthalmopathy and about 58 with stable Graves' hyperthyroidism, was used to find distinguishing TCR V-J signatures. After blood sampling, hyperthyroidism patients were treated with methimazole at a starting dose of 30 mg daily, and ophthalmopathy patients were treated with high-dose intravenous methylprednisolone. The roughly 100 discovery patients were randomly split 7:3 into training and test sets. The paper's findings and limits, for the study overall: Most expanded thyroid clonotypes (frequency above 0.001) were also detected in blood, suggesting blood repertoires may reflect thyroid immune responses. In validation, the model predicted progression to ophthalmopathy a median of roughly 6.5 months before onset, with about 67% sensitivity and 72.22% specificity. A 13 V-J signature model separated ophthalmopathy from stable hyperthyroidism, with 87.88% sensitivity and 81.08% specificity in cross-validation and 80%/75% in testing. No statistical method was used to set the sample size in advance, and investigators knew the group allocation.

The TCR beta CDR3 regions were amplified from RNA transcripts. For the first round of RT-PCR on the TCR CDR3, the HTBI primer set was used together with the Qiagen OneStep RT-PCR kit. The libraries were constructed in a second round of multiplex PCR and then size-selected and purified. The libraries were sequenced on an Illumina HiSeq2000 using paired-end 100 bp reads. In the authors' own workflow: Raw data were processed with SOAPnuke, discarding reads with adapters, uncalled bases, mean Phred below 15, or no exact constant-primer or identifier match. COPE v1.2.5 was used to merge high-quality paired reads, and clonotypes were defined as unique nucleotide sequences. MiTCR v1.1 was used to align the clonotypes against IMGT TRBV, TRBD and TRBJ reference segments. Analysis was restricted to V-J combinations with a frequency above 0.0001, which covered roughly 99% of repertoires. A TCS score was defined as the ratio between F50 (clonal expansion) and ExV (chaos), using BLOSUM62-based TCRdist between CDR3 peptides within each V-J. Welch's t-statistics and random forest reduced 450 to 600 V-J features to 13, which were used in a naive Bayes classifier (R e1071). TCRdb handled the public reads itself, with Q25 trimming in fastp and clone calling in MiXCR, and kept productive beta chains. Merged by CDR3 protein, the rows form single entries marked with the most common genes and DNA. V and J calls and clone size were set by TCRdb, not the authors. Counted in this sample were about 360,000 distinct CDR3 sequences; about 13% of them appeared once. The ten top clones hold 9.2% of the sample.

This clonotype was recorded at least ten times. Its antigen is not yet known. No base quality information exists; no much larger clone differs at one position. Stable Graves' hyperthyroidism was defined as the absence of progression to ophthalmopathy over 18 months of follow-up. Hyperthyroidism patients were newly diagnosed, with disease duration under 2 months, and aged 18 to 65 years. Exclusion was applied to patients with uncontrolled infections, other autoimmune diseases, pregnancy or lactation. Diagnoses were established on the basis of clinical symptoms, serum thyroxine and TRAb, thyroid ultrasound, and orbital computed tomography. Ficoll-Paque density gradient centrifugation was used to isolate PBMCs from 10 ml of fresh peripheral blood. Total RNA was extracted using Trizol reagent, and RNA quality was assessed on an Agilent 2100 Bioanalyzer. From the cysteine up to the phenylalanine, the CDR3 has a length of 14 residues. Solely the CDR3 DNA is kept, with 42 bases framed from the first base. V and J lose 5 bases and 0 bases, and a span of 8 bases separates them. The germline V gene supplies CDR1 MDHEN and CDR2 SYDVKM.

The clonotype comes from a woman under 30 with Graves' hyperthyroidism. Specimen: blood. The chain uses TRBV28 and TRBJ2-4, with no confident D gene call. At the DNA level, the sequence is TGTGCCAGCAGTCAGGACGGAGCCAAAAACATTCAGTACTTC. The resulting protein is CASSQDGAKNIQYF. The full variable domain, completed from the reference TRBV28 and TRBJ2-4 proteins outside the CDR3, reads DVKVTQSSRYLVKRTGEKVFLECVQDMDHENMFWYRQDPGLGLRLIYFSYDVKMKEKGDIPEGYSVSREKKERFSLILESASTNQTSMYLCASSQDGAKNIQYFGAGTRLSVL.